This T cell receptor (beta chain) was sequenced in a study of human T cells and chemical hapten exposure. Time point of the sample: patch test 1, 2 weeks after DPC sensitization. Treatment denoted: therapeutic diphenylcyclopropenone sensitization with weekly scalp DPC. Germline loops: CDR1 MNHNS, CDR2 SASEGT. Trimming cost V 7 bases and J 6 bases, with 10 bases left between them. CDR3 size: 11 residues. TCRdb fed the RACE reads into MiXCR, producing one record per CDR3 protein. The table records some 170,000 distinct CDR3 sequences, under 25% of them present only once. Specimen: whole blood, collected in connection with sensitization to the hapten diphenylcyclopropenone (DPC). The V gene is TRBV6-1, the J gene TRBJ2-7, with D uncertain. The clonotype was recovered from a woman aged 45 to 65 with alopecia areata. Some clones in this sample may be carry-over from other donors' samples. CDR3 nucleotides: TGTGCCAGCACTGGACGAGCCGAGCAGTACTTC. Protein product: CASTGRAEQYF.